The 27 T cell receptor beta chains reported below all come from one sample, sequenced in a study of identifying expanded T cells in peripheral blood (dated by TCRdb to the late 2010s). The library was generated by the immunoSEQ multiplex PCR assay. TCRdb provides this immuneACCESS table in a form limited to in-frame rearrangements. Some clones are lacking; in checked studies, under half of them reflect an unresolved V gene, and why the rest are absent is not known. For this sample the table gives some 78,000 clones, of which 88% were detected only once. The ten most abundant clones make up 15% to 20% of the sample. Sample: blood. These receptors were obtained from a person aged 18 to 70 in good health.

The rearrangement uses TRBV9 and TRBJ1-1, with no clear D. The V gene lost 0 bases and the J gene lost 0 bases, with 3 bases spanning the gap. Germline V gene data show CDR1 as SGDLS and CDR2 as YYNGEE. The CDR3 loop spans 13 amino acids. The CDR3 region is CASSVGMNTEAFF. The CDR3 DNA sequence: TGTGCCAGCAGCGTAGGGATGAACACTGAAGCTTTCTTT. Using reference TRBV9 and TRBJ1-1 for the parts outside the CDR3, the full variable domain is DSGVTQTPKHLITATGQRVTLRCSPRSGDLSVYWYQQSLDQGLQFLIQYYNGEERAKGNILERFSAQQFPDLHSELNLSSLELGDSALYFCASSVGMNTEAFFGQGTRLTVV.

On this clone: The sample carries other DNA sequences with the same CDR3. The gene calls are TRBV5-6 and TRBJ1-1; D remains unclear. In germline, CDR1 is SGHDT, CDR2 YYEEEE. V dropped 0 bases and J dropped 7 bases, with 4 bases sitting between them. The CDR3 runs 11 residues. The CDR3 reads CASSLGIEAFF. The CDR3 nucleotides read TGTGCCAGCAGCTTGGGGATTGAAGCTTTCTTT.

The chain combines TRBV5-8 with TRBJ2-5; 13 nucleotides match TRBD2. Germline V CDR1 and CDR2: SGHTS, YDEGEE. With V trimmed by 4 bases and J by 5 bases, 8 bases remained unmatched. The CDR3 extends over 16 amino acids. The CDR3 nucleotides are TGTGCCAGCAGCCGAGGACTAGCGGGGGTTGCGGAGACCCAGTACTTC. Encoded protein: CASSRGLAGVAETQYF. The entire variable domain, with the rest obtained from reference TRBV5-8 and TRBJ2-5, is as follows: EAGVTQSPTHLIKTRGQQATLRCSPISGHTSVYWYQQALGLGLQFLLWYDEGEERNRGNFPPRFSGRQFPNYSSELNVNALELEDSALYLCASSRGLAGVAETQYFGPGTRLLVL.

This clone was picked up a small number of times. The CDR3 DNA follows: TGTGCCAGCTCCCCGGATTGGGGACAAGACTATGGCTACACCTTC. This sequence encodes CASSPDWGQDYGYTF. The V gene is TRBV18, the J gene TRBJ1-2, with D tentatively TRBD1 (6 bases). Deletions cut 6 bases from V and 3 bases from J, with 17 bases between. The CDR3 is 15 residues long. CDR1 is KGHSH and CDR2 is LQKENI in the germline V gene.

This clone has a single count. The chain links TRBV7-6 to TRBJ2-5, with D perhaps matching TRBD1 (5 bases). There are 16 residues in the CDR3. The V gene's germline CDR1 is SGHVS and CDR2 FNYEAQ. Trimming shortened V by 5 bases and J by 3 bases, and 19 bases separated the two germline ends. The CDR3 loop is CASSQGAPTVKETQYF. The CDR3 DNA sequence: TGTGCCAGCAGCCAAGGGGCCCCAACAGTTAAAGAGACCCAGTACTTC.

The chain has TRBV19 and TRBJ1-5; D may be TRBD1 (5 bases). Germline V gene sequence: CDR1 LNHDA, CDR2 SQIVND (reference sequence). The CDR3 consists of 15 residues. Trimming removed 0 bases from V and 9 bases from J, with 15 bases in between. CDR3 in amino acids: CASSIEGTGRTPQHF. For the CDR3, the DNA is TGTGCCAGTAGTATAGAGGGGACGGGTAGGACGCCCCAGCATTTT.

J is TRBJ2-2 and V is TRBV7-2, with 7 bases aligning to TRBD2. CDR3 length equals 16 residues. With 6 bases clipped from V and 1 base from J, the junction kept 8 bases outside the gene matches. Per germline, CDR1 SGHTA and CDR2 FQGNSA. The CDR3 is CASSSRWGGNTGELFF. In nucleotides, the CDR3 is TGTGCCAGCAGTTCCCGTTGGGGGGGGAACACCGGGGAGCTGTTTTTT.

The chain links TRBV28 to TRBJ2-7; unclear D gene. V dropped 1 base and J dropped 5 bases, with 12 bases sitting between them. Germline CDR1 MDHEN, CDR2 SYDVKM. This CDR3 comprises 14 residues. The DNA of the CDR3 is TGTGCCAGCAGTTTATCCTCCCTCCCTCACGAGCAGTACTTC. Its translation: CASSLSSLPHEQYF.

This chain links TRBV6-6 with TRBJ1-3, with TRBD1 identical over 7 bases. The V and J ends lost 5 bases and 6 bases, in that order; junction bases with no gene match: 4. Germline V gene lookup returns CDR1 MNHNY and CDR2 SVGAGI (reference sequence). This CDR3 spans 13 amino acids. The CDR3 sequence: CASSTGQKNTIYF. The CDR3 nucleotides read TGTGCCAGCAGTACGGGACAGAAAAACACCATATATTTT.

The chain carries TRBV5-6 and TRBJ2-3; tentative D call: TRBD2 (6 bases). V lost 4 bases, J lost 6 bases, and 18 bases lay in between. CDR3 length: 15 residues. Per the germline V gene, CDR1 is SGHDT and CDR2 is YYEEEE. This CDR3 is CASSPGEGASDTQYF. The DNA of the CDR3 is TGTGCCAGCAGCCCGGGAGAAGGGGCTAGCGATACGCAGTATTTT.

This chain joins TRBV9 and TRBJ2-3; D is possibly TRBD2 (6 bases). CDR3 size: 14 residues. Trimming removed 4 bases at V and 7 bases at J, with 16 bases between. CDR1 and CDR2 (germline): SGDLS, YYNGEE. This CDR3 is CASSPSGRVYTQYF. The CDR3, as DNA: TGTGCCAGCAGCCCAAGCGGGCGGGTATATACGCAGTATTTT.

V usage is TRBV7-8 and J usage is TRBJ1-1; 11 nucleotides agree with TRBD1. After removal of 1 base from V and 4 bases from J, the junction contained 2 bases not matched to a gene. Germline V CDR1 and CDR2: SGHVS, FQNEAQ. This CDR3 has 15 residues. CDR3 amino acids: CASSLVGTGGTEAFF. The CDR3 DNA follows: TGTGCCAGCAGCTTAGTTGGGACAGGGGGCACTGAAGCTTTCTTT. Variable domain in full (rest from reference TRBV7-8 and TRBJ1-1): GAGVSQSPRYKVAKRGQDVALRCDPISGHVSLFWYQQALGQGPEFLTYFQNEAQLDKSGLPSDRFFAERPEGSVSTLKIQRTQQEDSAVYLCASSLVGTGGTEAFFGQGTRLTVV.

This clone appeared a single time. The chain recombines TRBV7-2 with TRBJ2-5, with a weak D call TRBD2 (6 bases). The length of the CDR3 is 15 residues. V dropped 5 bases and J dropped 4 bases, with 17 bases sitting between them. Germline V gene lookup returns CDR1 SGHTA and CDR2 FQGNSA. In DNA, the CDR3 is TGTGCCAGCAGCCCTCAGTGGAGGGGAGGAGAGACCCAGTACTTC. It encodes CASSPQWRGGETQYF.

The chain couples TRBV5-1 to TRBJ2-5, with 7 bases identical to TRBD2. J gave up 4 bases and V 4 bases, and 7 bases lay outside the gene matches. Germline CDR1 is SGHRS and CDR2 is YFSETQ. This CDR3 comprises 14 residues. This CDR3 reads CASSPTSSGETQYF. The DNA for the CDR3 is TGCGCCAGCAGCCCGACTAGCTCTGGAGAGACCCAGTACTTC.

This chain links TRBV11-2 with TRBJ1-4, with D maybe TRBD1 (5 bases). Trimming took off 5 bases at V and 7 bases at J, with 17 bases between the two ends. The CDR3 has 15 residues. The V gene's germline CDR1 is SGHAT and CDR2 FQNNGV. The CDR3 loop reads CASSPTPGVLEKLFF. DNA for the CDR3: TGTGCCAGCAGCCCGACACCGGGGGTGCTTGAAAAACTGTTTTTT.

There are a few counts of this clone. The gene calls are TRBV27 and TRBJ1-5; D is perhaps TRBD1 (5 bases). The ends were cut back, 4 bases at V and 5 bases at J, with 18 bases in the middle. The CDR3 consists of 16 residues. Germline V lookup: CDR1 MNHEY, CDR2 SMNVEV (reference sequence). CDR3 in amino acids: CASSYSRDPRHQPQHF. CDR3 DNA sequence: TGTGCCAGCAGTTACTCACGGGACCCAAGGCATCAGCCCCAGCATTTT.

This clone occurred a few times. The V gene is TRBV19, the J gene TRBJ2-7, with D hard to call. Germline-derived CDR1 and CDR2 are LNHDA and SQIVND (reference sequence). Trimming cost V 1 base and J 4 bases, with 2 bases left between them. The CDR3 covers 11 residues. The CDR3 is CASSIGYEQYF. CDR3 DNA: TGTGCCAGTAGTATAGGATACGAGCAGTACTTC.

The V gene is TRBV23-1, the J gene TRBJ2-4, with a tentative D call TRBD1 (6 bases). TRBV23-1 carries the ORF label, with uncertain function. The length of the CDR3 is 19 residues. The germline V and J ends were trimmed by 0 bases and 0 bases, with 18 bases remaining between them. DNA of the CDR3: TGCGCCAGCAGTCAATCGCCAGGGGCTCTCCAACTAGCCAAAAACATTCAGTACTTC. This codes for CASSQSPGALQLAKNIQYF.

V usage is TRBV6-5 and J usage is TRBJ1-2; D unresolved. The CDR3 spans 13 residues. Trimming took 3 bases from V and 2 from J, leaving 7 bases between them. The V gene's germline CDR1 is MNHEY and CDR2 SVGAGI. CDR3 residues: CASSYGRNYGYTF. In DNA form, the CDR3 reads TGTGCCAGCAGTTATGGACGAAACTATGGCTACACCTTC.

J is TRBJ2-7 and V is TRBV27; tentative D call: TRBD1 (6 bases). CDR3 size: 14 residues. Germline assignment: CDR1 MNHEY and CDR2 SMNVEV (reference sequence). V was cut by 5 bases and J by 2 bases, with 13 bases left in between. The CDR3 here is CASSRVDRPYEQYF. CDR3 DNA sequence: TGTGCCAGCAGTCGGGTGGACAGACCCTACGAGCAGTACTTC.

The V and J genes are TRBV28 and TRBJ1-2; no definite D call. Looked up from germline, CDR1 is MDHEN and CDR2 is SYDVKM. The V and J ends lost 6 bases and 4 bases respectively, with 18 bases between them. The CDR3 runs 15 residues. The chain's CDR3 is CASSFQVLGSYGYTF. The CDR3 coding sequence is TGTGCCAGCAGCTTTCAAGTTTTAGGGTCCTATGGCTACACCTTC.

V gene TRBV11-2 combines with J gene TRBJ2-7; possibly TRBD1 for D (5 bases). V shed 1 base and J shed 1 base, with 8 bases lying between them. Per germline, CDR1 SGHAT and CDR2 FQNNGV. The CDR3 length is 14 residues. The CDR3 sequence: CASSLGPGSYEQYF. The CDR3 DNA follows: TGTGCCAGCAGCTTAGGTCCAGGGTCCTACGAGCAGTACTTC.

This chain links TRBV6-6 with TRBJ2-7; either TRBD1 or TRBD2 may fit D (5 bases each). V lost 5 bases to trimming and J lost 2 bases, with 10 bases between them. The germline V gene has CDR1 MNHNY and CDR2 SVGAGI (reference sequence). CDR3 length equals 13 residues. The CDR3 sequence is CASSSRGPYEQYF. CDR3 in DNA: TGTGCCAGCAGTAGCCGGGGCCCCTACGAGCAGTACTTC.

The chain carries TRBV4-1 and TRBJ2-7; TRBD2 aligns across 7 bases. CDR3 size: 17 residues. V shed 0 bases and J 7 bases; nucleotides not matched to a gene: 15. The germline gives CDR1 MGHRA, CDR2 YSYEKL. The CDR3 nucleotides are TGCGCCAGCAGCCAAGACGGAATGGGGACTATAGAGTGGGAGCAGTACTTC. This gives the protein CASSQDGMGTIEWEQYF.

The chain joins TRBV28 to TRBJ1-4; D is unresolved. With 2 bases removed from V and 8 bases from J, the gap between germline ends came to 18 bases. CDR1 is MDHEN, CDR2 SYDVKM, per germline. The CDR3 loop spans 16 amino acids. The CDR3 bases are TGTGCCAGCAGTTTACCCTCGAGCACATCGTGGGAAAAACTGTTTTTT. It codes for CASSLPSSTSWEKLFF. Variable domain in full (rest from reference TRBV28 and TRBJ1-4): DVKVTQSSRYLVKRTGEKVFLECVQDMDHENMFWYRQDPGLGLRLIYFSYDVKMKEKGDIPEGYSVSREKKERFSLILESASTNQTSMYLCASSLPSSTSWEKLFFGSGTQLSVL.

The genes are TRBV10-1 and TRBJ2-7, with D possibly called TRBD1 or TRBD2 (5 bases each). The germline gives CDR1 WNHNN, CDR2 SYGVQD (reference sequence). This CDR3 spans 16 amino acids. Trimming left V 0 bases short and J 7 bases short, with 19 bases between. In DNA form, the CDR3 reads TGCGCCAGCAGTGAGTCAGGGGACCCCGTGATGAGGGAGCAGTACTTC. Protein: CASSESGDPVMREQYF.

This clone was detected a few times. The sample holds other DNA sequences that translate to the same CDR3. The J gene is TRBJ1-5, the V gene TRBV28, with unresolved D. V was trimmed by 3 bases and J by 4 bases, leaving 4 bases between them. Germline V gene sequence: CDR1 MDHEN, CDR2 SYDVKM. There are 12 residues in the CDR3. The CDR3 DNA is TGTGCCAGCAGTTTGGGAAATCAGCCCCAGCATTTT. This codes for CASSLGNQPQHF.